This TCR beta chain was captured by sequencing in a study of neoadjuvant anti-PD-1 for oral cavity cancer. Whole-study context: Patients mostly received three to four biweekly nivolumab doses at 3 mg/kg before surgery.

The sample's time point: after neoadjuvant nivolumab, at surgical resection. Stage II-IVA oral cavity squamous cell carcinoma was new and untreated by systemic or radiation therapy. The germline V and J ends were trimmed by 6 bases and 1 base, with 10 bases remaining between them. Germline assignment: CDR1 MNHNY and CDR2 SVGAGI (reference sequence). This CDR3 has 13 amino acids. Only in-frame clones appear in the TCRdb table, and some are missing; sequencing was by immunoSEQ multiplex PCR. Among over 14,000 clones listed, 70% were seen once. The TCR was taken from a person between 35 and 79 years old with oral cavity squamous cell carcinoma. The chain joins TRBV6-6 to TRBJ2-7, with a tentative D call TRBD2 (5 bases). The sample consisted of PBMCs, taken after nivolumab (anti-PD-1) treatment. CDR3 bases: TGTGCCAGCAGCCTACTAGTTTCCTACGAGCAGTACTTC. It is translated as CASSLLVSYEQYF.